This T cell receptor beta chain was recorded in a study of T cell changes during pregnancy in multiple sclerosis. The assay was immunoSEQ multiplex PCR, and TCRdb's table has in-frame clones only and misses some. The top ten hold less than 7.5% of the sample, which has about 22,000 clones, 80% to 95% seen once. This CDR3 region has 17 residues. V lost 5 bases to trimming and J lost 7 bases; unmatched junction nucleotides: 16. Germline V CDR1 and CDR2: LNHDA, SQIVND (reference sequence). The chain couples TRBV19 to TRBJ2-1; TRBD2 matches at 8 bases. The receptor comes from a female donor with multiple sclerosis, enrolled in a pregnancy study. Source: CD8+ T cells from peripheral blood mononuclear cells, taken in the third trimester of pregnancy. The CDR3 here is CASSPSLAGNPGNEQFF. In DNA, the CDR3 is TGTGCCAGTAGTCCCAGCCTAGCGGGCAACCCAGGGAATGAGCAGTTCTTC.